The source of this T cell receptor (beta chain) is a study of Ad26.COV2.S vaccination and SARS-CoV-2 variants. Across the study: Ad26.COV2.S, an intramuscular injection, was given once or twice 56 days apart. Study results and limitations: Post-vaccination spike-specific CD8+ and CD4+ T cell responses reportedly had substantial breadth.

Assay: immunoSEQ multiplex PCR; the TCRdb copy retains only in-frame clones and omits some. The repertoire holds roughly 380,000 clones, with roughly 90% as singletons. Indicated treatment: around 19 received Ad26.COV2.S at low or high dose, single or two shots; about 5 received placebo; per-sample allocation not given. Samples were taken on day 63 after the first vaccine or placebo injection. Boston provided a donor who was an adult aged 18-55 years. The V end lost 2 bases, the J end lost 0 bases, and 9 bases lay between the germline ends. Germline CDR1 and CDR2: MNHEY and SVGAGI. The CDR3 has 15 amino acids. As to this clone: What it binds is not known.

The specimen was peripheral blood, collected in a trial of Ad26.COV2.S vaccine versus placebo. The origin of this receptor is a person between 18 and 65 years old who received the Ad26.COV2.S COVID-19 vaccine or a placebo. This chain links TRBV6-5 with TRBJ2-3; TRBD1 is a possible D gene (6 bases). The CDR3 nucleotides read TGTGCCAGCAGTTACACGGACAGTAGCACAGATACGCAGTATTTT. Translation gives CASSYTDSSTDTQYF.